These T cell receptor beta chains were read from a single sample in a study of shared clonotypes between healthy human individuals. Sequenced by immunoSEQ multiplex PCR; TCRdb stores in-frame clones only, minus some. The table shows roughly 600,000 clones, with roughly 98% occurring only once. The sequencing input was naive CD8+ T cells sorted from blood. The receptors stem from a man aged 25 to 40 in good health. Each CDR3 is given with its conserved first and last residue. D genes are given only for firm matches. Size values are once, few and many counts, or a class for expanded clones, and some rows have none.

TRBV28	.	TRBJ2-1	.	18	TGTGCCAGCAGTTTGGGTCAAGGCGGCCCGAGCTCCTACAATGAGCAGTTCTTC	CASSLGQGGPSSYNEQFF
TRBV7-2	.	TRBJ1-5	.	15	TGTGCCAGCAGCTTAGACCACTATAGCAATCAGCCCCAGCATTTT	CASSLDHYSNQPQHF
TRBV30	.	TRBJ2-1	TRBD2	13	TGTGCCTGGAGACGCGGGAGGGACAATGAGCAGTTCTTC	CAWRRGRDNEQFF
TRBV14	.	TRBJ2-6	.	15	TGTGCCAGCAGCCGGATGCGCTCTGGGGCCAACGTCCTGACTTTC	CASSRMRSGANVLTF
TRBV2	once	TRBJ2-1	TRBD2	15	TGTGCCAGCAGCGAACTAGCGCCTACCTACAATGAGCAGTTCTTC	CASSELAPTYNEQFF
TRBV28	.	TRBJ2-1	.	10	TGTGCCAGCCCCAAAGGTGAGCAGTTCTTC	CASPKGEQFF
TRBV29-1	.	TRBJ2-2	.	12	TGCAGCGTTAGGACGGGTGTGGGGGAGCTGTTTTTT	CSVRTGVGELFF
TRBV27	.	TRBJ1-2	.	13	TGTGCCAGCAGTTTAGGGGGAGCTCTTGGCTACACCTTC	CASSLGGALGYTF
TRBV27	.	TRBJ1-5	.	12	TGTGCCAGCAGCCAGAGCAATCAGCCCCAGCATTTT	CASSQSNQPQHF
TRBV5-4	.	TRBJ2-5	TRBD1	15	TGTGCCAGCAGCTTGACCGGGACAGGGACAGAGACCCAGTACTTC	CASSLTGTGTETQYF
TRBV9	.	TRBJ1-1	TRBD1	14	TGTGCCAGCAGCGCGGACAGGGGGAACACTGAAGCTTTCTTT	CASSADRGNTEAFF
TRBV7-6	.	TRBJ1-3	.	14	TGTGCCAGCAGCTTAGGTCACTGGGGGCACACCATATATTTT	CASSLGHWGHTIYF
TRBV6-1	once	TRBJ2-7	.	14	TGTGCCAGCAGTGTTTACCAGGGACCCTACGAGCAGTACTTC	CASSVYQGPYEQYF
TRBV11-2	.	TRBJ2-1	.	15	TGTGCCAGCAGCTTAGAAATGGTAAGGCTTGGTGAGCAGTTCTTC	CASSLEMVRLGEQFF
TRBV29-1	once	TRBJ2-1	.	12	TGCAGCGTTGGTCGGCAAGGCAATGAGCAGTTCTTC	CSVGRQGNEQFF
TRBV2	.	TRBJ2-7	.	17	TGTGCCAGCAGTGAAGCGCTTCTCGGGGCGAGCTCCTACGAGCAGTACTTC	CASSEALLGASSYEQYF